Below are 16 T cell receptor beta chains sequenced from a single sample in a study of cytomegalovirus exposure and HLA in healthy donors. A multiplex PCR was run with 60 Vbeta primers and 13 Jbeta primers. Clones were sequenced by immunoSEQ multiplex PCR, and TCRdb holds only the in-frame ones, with some missing. Of under 150,000 clones listed, about 80% are singletons. Sequenced material: PBMCs. Receptors were obtained from a woman in her 30s in good health and CMV-seropositive.

This clone was observed a few times. The V and J genes are TRBV10-3 and TRBJ2-5, with TRBD2 matching over 12 bases. The J call may not be correct, given that the DNA end is closer to TRBJ2-7. The V gene's germline CDR1 is ENHRY and CDR2 SYGVKD. The CDR3 spans 17 residues. In nucleotides, the CDR3 is TGTGCCATCAGTGGGTCTAGCGGGAGGGCTATTTCCTACGAGCAGTACTTC. Translation gives CAISGSSGRAISYEQYF.

The chain joins TRBV14 to TRBJ2-7, with 8 bases aligning to TRBD1. There are 17 residues in the CDR3. Germline loops: CDR1 SGHDN, CDR2 FVKESK. The trim removed 0 bases at V and 6 bases at J, leaving 13 bases unmatched. In DNA, the CDR3 is TGTGCCAGCAGCCAAGATATCCTGACAGGGGTCATCCTCGAGCAGTACTTC. This codes for CASSQDILTGVILEQYF.

The CDR3 protein is CASSPGESTDTQYF. CDR3 DNA: TGCGCCAGCAGCCCCGGGGAGAGCACAGATACGCAGTATTTT. This rearrangement joins TRBV5-1 to TRBJ2-3, with D possibly being TRBD2 (5 bases). Germline V gives CDR1 SGHRS, CDR2 YFSETQ. CDR3 length: 14 residues. V was cut by 4 bases and J by 0 bases, with 9 bases left in between.

The rearrangement joins TRBV2 to TRBJ2-5, with a possible D match to TRBD1 (5 bases). CDR1 and CDR2 from the germline V gene are SNHLY and FYNNEI. This CDR3 has 13 amino acids. V lost 8 bases and J 2 bases, leaving 12 bases between the germline ends. The CDR3 sequence: CASHPRQQETQYF. CDR3 DNA sequence: TGTGCCAGCCACCCTAGACAGCAAGAGACCCAGTACTTC. Using reference TRBV2 and TRBJ2-5 for the parts outside the CDR3, the full variable domain is EPEVTQTPSHQVTQMGQEVILRCVPISNHLYFYWYRQILGQKVEFLVSFYNNEISEKSEIFDDQFSVERPDGSNFTLKIRSTKLEDSAMYFCASHPRQQETQYFGPGTRLLVL.

The chain links TRBV7-9 to TRBJ1-6; TRBD1 aligns across 9 bases. This CDR3 contains 16 residues. The V segment lost 5 bases and the J segment 4 bases; nucleotides outside the gene matches: 6. Germline V gives CDR1 SEHNR, CDR2 FQNEAQ (reference sequence). DNA for the CDR3: TGTGCCAGCAGCCCACGGGGGACAGGGTATAATTCACCCCTCCACTTT. Translation gives CASSPRGTGYNSPLHF. Together with reference TRBV7-9 and TRBJ1-6, the CDR3 gives the full variable domain: DTGVSQNPRHKITKRGQNVTFRCDPISEHNRLYWYRQTLGQGPEFLTYFQNEAQLEKSRLLSDRFSAERPKGSFSTLEIQRTEQGDSAMYLCASSPRGTGYNSPLHFGNGTRLTVT.

This chain joins TRBV5-1 and TRBJ1-1, with TRBD1 identical over 11 bases. Germline V CDR1 and CDR2: SGHRS, YFSETQ. The CDR3 sequence is 13 residues long. Trimming removed 4 bases from V and 6 bases from J; junction bases left unmatched: 2. The CDR3 is CASSGQGAAEAFF. In DNA, the CDR3 is TGCGCCAGCAGCGGACAGGGGGCGGCTGAAGCTTTCTTT.

This clone was observed once. V usage is TRBV6-1 and J usage is TRBJ1-2; no reliable D call. The V gene lost 6 bases and the J gene lost 6 bases, with 14 bases spanning the gap. The length of the CDR3 is 13 residues. CDR1 and CDR2 (germline): MNHNS, SASEGT. This CDR3 is CASSPTGWDGYTF. In nucleotides, the CDR3 is TGTGCCAGCAGCCCGACGGGGTGGGATGGCTACACCTTC.

The V and J genes are TRBV9 and TRBJ1-2, with D perhaps matching TRBD1 (5 bases). Germline V gene data show CDR1 as SGDLS and CDR2 as YYNGEE. V gave up 0 bases and J gave up 7 bases, with 16 bases separating them. CDR3 length: 15 residues. CDR3 nucleotides: TGTGCCAGCAGCGTAGACATGGCAGGGAAGGGTGGCTACACCTTC. This translates into CASSVDMAGKGGYTF.

With regard to this clone: The junction does not match germline at one end; this may be a read error. The sample contains more than one DNA sequence encoding this CDR3. This chain links TRBV6-5 with TRBJ1-2, with 9 bases identical to TRBD1. Per the germline V gene, CDR1 is MNHEY and CDR2 is SVGAGI. The length of the CDR3 is 16 residues. The chain's CDR3 is CASSYSYYRGHYGYTF. The CDR3 DNA is TGTGCCAGCAGTTACTCGTACTACAGGGGGCACTATGGCTACACTTTC.

The V gene is TRBV19, the J gene TRBJ2-1; 9 bases map to TRBD2. The junction had 10 bases not matched to a gene; V was cut back by 6 bases and J by 4 bases. The germline V gene encodes CDR1 LNHDA and CDR2 SQIVND (reference sequence). There are 16 residues in the CDR3. The CDR3 coding sequence is TGTGCCAGTAGGCTCCTTGCGCTAGCGGGATACAATGAGCAGTTCTTC. Translated: CASRLLALAGYNEQFF.

This chain links TRBV7-9 with TRBJ1-4; D gene unclear. Germline V CDR1 and CDR2: SEHNR, FQNEAQ (reference sequence). Trimming removed 3 bases at V and 0 bases at J, with 20 bases between. This CDR3 has 19 residues. The DNA for the CDR3 is TGTGCCAGCAGCTTGGGAGGGAGGTACCCAATCCCAACTAATGAAAAACTGTTTTTT. Its protein is CASSLGGRYPIPTNEKLFF.

A few counts support this clone. The CDR3 is CASSQDSYGYTF. The CDR3 region has the DNA TGTGCCAGCAGCCAAGACAGCTATGGCTACACCTTC. This chain uses TRBV6-5 with TRBJ1-2; weak D call: TRBD1 (5 bases). From germline, CDR1 is MNHEY and CDR2 SVGAGI. Deletions cut 6 bases from V and 4 bases from J, with 9 bases between. There are 12 residues in the CDR3.

The V call is TRBV30, the J call TRBJ2-3; 11 positions match TRBD2. Germline V lookup: CDR1 GTSNPN, CDR2 SVGIG (reference sequence). The CDR3 has 14 residues. Trimming cost V 2 bases and J 4 bases; bases outside gene matches: 2. DNA for the CDR3: TGTGCCTGGAGTCTACTAGCGGGGGCAGATACGCAGTATTTT. Protein product: CAWSLLAGADTQYF.

About this clone: One junction end does not reproduce the germline sequence, and a read error may be involved. This sequence joins TRBV7-7 and TRBJ2-3, with D possibly being TRBD2 (5 bases). Germline assignment: CDR1 SSHAT and CDR2 FNYEAQ (reference sequence). CDR3 length: 14 amino acids. This CDR3 is CASSLGSPGDTQYF. In DNA form, the CDR3 reads TGTGCTAGCAGCTTAGGATCCCCGGGGGATACGCAGTATTTT.

The CDR3 sequence: CASSMVRANTGELFF. In DNA, the CDR3 is TGTGCCAGTAGTATGGTCAGGGCGAACACCGGGGAGCTGTTTTTT. J is TRBJ2-2 and V is TRBV19; D is possibly TRBD1 (5 bases). Germline CDR1 is LNHDA and CDR2 is SQIVND (reference sequence). Trimming removed 3 bases from V and 0 bases from J, with 8 bases in between. The CDR3 is made up of 15 amino acids. Complete variable domain (other parts from reference TRBV19 and TRBJ2-2): DGGITQSPKYLFRKEGQNVTLSCEQNLNHDAMYWYRQDPGQGLRLIYYSQIVNDFQKGDIAEGYSVSREKKESFPLTVTSAQKNPTAFYLCASSMVRANTGELFFGEGSRLTVL.

The rearrangement links TRBV18 to TRBJ2-3, with D possibly being TRBD1 (6 bases). There are 17 residues in the CDR3. Per germline, CDR1 KGHSH and CDR2 LQKENI. Deletions cut 4 bases from V and 8 bases from J, with 25 bases between. The CDR3 here is CASSLEILQGFTGTQYF. The CDR3 region has the DNA TGTGCCAGCTCACTGGAAATACTACAGGGATTTACCGGTACGCAGTATTTT.